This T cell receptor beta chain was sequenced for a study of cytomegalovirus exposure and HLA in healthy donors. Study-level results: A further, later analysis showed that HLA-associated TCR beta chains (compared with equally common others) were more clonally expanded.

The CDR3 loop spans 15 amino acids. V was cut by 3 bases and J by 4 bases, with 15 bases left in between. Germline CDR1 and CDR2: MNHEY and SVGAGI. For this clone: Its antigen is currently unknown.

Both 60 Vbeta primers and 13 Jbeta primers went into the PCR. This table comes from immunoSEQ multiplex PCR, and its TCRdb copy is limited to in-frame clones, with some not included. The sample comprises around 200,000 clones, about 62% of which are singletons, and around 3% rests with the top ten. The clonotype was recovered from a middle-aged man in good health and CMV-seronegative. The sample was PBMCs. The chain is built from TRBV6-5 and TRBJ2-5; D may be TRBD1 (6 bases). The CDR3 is CASSYTSPRGETQYF. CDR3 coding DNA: TGTGCCAGCAGTTATACCTCCCCCAGGGGAGAGACCCAGTACTTC.